Below are 13 T cell receptor beta chains sequenced from a single sample in a study of blood T cells in healthy people across ages. A sample-barcoded 5' primer and a J-beta primer mix were used in a second PCR of roughly 7 to 11 cycles. Each CDR3 protein gets one entry after TCRdb re-called the 5' RACE reads with MiXCR. The repertoire holds fewer than 800,000 distinct CDR3 sequences, with about 21% as singletons. What was sequenced was blood. These TCRs come from a man between 65 and 85 years old in good health.

Regarding this clonotype: The CDR3 does not end in the conserved phenylalanine or tryptophan, so this is likely a read error. The chain combines TRBV5-1 with TRBJ2-1; tentatively, D is TRBD2 (5 bases). The germline V gene has CDR1 SGHRS and CDR2 YFSETQ. Trimming pared 3 bases from V and 0 bases from J, leaving 10 bases between. This CDR3 comprises 15 residues. CDR3: CASSYTGTSYNEQFL. The CDR3 region has the DNA TGCGCCAGCAGCTATACGGGAACCTCCTACAATGAGCAGTTCCTC.

A few counts support this clonotype. The chain carries TRBV6-1 and TRBJ2-1; TRBD1 aligns across 9 bases. V was clipped by 6 bases and J by 6 bases; unmatched bases: 12. Germline-derived CDR1 and CDR2 are MNHNS and SASEGT. The CDR3 runs 16 residues. The CDR3 coding sequence is TGTGCCAGCAGCGACGGGAACAGGGGGCTTCTCAATGAGCAGTTCTTC. Translating it yields CASSDGNRGLLNEQFF.

This clonotype has ten or more counts. The chain links TRBV28 to TRBJ2-4; TRBD1 aligns across 10 bases. This CDR3 region has 13 residues. Unmatched junction bases numbered 3, after V lost 6 bases and J lost 7 bases. Germline CDR1 and CDR2: MDHEN and SYDVKM. CDR3 region: CASRGQGRNIQYF. The DNA for the CDR3 is TGTGCCAGCAGGGGACAGGGGAGGAACATTCAGTACTTC.

This clonotype was detected a few times. J is TRBJ2-2 and V is TRBV14; D is unresolved. Trimming removed 1 base at V and 7 bases at J, with 4 bases between. Germline V CDR1 and CDR2: SGHDN, FVKESK. The CDR3 runs to 12 residues. As DNA, the CDR3 is TGTGCCAGCAGCCAAGTAATCGGGGAGCTGTTTTTT. Amino acids: CASSQVIGELFF.

CDR3 sequence (DNA): TGCGCCAGCAGCTTGGTACAGGGTTACTCCTACGAGCAGTACTTC. Protein sequence: CASSLVQGYSYEQYF. This chain connects TRBV5-1 to TRBJ2-7, with D perhaps matching TRBD1 (6 bases). The length of the CDR3 is 15 residues. Germline V gene lookup returns CDR1 SGHRS and CDR2 YFSETQ. Trimming took 0 bases from V and 0 from J, leaving 10 bases between them.

This clonotype was recorded a few times. The chain combines TRBV12-3 or TRBV12-4 with TRBJ2-1; 13 bases align to TRBD2. CDR3 length equals 17 residues. V lost 5 bases and J lost 6; bases outside the gene matches: 10. The CDR3 coding sequence is TGTGCCAGCAGTCTATACTCCGGGACTAGCGGGACCAATGAGCAGTTCTTC. Protein: CASSLYSGTSGTNEQFF.

The CDR3 sequence is CASRQRDDTQYF. The CDR3 DNA reads TGTGCCAGCAGACAACGAGACGATACGCAGTATTTT. The chain couples TRBV28 to TRBJ2-3, with D unclear. Germline loops: CDR1 MDHEN, CDR2 SYDVKM. V shed 6 bases and J shed 6 bases, with 10 bases lying between them. The CDR3 totals 12 residues.

The CDR3 nucleotides read TGTGCCAGCAGCTCGGGGGACAGGGTCTACAATGAGCAGTTCTTC. Protein product: CASSSGDRVYNEQFF. The chain carries TRBV11-3 and TRBJ2-1; 9 positions agree with TRBD1. Per the germline V gene, CDR1 is SGHNT and CDR2 is YENEEA. The ends lost 4 bases at V and 3 bases at J; junction bases unmatched: 4. This CDR3 comprises 15 residues.

This clonotype was recorded many times. The chain joins TRBV20-1 to TRBJ1-5; D is undetermined. Trimming took 2 bases from V and 0 from J, leaving 11 bases between them. The CDR3 is made up of 15 amino acids. The germline CDR1 and CDR2 sequences are DFQATT and SNEGSKA (reference sequence). The CDR3 DNA reads TGCAGTGCTAGACCCGGACGGCCTAGCAATCAGCCCCAGCATTTT. It encodes CSARPGRPSNQPQHF.

The sample holds a few counts of this clonotype. The rearrangement links TRBV2 to TRBJ2-2, with 8 bases that match TRBD2. The CDR3 runs to 14 residues. From germline, CDR1 is SNHLY and CDR2 FYNNEI. V shed 6 bases and J 4 bases; nucleotides not matched to a gene: 4. CDR3 protein: CASRAGAFTGELFF. The CDR3 bases are TGTGCCAGCAGAGCGGGAGCGTTCACCGGGGAGCTGTTTTTT.

About this clonotype: A much larger clone is a single base away; this may be a read error. The CDR3 does not end in the conserved phenylalanine or tryptophan, so this is likely a read error. The V and J genes are TRBV14 and TRBJ2-7; tentatively, D is TRBD1 (6 bases). V gave up 0 bases and J gave up 2 bases, with 11 bases separating them. Germline assignment: CDR1 SGHDN and CDR2 FVKESK. This CDR3 is built from 15 residues. The CDR3, as DNA: TGTGCCAGCAGCCAAGATATCGGACAGCCCTACGAGCAGTACTCC. It translates to CASSQDIGQPYEQYS.

The chain has TRBV20-1 and TRBJ2-1, with unresolved D. The length of the CDR3 is 17 residues. CDR1 is DFQATT and CDR2 is SNEGSKA in the germline V gene (reference sequence). Trimming stripped 3 bases from V and 0 bases from J, with 18 bases between. The CDR3 protein is CSARSPQVASSYNEQFF. CDR3 bases: TGCAGTGCTAGGTCCCCCCAAGTAGCCTCCTCCTACAATGAGCAGTTCTTC.

The V gene is TRBV7-3, the J gene TRBJ2-3, with unresolved D. Germline assignment: CDR1 SGHTA and CDR2 FQGTGA. Trimming pared 1 base from V and 7 bases from J, leaving 12 bases between. The length of the CDR3 is 14 residues. The CDR3 nucleotides are TGTGCCAGCAGCTTAAATACGGCGCTACATACGCAGTATTTT. Translated, it gives CASSLNTALHTQYF.